This T cell receptor beta chain comes out of a study of early T cells in non-severe SARS-CoV-2 infection. Background on the study: The chains were unpaired, and the sequenced material was bulk RNA from unsorted whole blood.

General study findings and limits: There was a bias toward anti-spike CD8 responses in VDJdb matching, which missed private and CD4 specificities.

Unique molecular identifiers were attached to individual cDNA molecules. TCRdb called the 5' RACE reads again in MiXCR, with one record for every CDR3 protein. The sample has around 63,000 distinct CDR3 sequences; approximately 6.1% are singletons. Per germline, CDR1 MNHNS and CDR2 SASEGT. The CDR3 has 13 residues. This clonotype has a count of ten or more. Its antigen is not known. One junction end does not reproduce the germline sequence, and a read error may be involved. The sequence was obtained from an adult who was a healthcare worker with PCR-confirmed SARS-CoV-2 infection or an uninfected control (not recorded which). V gene TRBV6-1 combines with J gene TRBJ1-4; TRBD1 is a possible D gene (6 bases). The sample here was whole blood, taken at baseline. CDR3 sequence reads: CAGSGTFNEKLFF. The CDR3 coding sequence is TGTGCCGGCAGCGGGACATTTAATGAAAAACTGTTTTTT.